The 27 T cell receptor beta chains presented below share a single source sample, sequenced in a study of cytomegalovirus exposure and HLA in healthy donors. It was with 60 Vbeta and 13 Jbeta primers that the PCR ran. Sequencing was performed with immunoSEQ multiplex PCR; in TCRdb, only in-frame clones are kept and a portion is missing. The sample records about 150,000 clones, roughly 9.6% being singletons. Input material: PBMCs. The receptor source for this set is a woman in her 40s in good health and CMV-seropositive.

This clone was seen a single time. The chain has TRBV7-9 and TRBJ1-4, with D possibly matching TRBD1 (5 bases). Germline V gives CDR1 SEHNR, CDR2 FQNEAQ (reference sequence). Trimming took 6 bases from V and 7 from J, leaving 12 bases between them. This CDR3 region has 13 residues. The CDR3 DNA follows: TGTGCCAGCAGTTACGGGCAGGGTGAAAAACTGTTTTTT. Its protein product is CASSYGQGEKLFF.

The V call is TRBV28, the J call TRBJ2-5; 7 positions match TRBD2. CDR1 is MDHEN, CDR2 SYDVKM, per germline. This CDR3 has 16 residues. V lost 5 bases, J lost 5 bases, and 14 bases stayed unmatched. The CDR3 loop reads CASSPNLGGGGETQYF. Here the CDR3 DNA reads TGTGCCAGCAGTCCCAACCTAGGCGGGGGTGGGGAGACCCAGTACTTC.

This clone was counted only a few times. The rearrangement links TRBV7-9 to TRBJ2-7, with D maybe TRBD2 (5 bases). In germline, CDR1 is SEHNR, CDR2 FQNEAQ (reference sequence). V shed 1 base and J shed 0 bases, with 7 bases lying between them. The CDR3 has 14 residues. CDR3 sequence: CASSLVGSSYEQYF. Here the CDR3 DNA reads TGTGCCAGCAGCTTAGTAGGGAGCTCCTACGAGCAGTACTTC.

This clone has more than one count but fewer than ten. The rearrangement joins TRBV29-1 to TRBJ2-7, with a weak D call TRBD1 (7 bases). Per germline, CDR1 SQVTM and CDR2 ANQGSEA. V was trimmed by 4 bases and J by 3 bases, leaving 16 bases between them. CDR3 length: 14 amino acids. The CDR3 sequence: CSVGRRAGGYEQYF. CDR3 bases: TGCAGCGTTGGGAGGAGGGCAGGGGGCTACGAGCAGTACTTC.

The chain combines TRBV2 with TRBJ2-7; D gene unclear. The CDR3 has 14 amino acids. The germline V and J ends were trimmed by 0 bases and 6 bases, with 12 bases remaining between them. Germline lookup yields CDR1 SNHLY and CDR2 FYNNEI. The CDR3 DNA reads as TGTGCCAGCAGTGAAGCGCGGATAAGGAGCGAGCAGTACTTC. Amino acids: CASSEARIRSEQYF.

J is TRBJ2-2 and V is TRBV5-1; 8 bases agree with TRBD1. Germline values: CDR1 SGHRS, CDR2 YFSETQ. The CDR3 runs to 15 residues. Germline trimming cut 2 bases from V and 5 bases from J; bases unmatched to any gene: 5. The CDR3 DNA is TGCGCCAGCAGCTTTGGACAGGGCAGTACCGGGGAGCTGTTTTTT. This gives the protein CASSFGQGSTGELFF.

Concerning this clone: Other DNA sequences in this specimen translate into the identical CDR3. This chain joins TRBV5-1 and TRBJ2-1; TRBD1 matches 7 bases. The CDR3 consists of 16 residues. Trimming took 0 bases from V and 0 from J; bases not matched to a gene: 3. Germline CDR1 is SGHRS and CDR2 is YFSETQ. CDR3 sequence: CASSLAGDSSYNEQFF. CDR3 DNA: TGCGCCAGCAGCTTGGCCGGGGACAGCTCCTACAATGAGCAGTTCTTC. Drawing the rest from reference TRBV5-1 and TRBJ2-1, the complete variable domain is KAGVTQTPRYLIKTRGQQVTLSCSPISGHRSVSWYQQTPGQGLQFLFEYFSETQRNKGNFPGRFSGRQFSNSRSEMNVSTLELGDSALYLCASSLAGDSSYNEQFFGPGTRLTVL.

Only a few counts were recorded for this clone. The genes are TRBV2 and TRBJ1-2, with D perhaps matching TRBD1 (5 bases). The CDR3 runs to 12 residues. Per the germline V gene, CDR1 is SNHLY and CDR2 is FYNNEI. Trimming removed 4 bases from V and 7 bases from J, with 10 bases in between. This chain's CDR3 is CASSAPGGGYTF. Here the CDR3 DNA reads TGTGCCAGCAGTGCCCCGGGGGGTGGCTACACCTTC.

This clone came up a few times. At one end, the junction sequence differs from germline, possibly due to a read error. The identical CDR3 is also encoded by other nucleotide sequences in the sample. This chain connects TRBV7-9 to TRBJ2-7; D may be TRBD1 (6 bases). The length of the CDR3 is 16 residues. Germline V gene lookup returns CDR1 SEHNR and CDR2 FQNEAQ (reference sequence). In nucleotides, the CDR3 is TGTGACAGCAGCTTAGAGGCAGGGGCCAGACCCTACGAGAAGTACTTT. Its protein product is CDSSLEAGARPYEKYF. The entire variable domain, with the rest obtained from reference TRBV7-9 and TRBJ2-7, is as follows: DTGVSQNPRHKITKRGQNVTFRCDPISEHNRLYWYRQTLGQGPEFLTYFQNEAQLEKSRLLSDRFSAERPKGSFSTLEIQRTEQGDSAMYLCDSSLEAGARPYEKYFGPGTRLTVT.

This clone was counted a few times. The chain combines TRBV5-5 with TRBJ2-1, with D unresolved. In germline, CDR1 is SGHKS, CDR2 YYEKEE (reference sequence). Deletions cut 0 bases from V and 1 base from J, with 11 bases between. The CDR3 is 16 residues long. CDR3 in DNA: TGTGCCAGCAGCTTGGGATTGGCAGAATCCTACAATGAGCAGTTCTTC. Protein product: CASSLGLAESYNEQFF.

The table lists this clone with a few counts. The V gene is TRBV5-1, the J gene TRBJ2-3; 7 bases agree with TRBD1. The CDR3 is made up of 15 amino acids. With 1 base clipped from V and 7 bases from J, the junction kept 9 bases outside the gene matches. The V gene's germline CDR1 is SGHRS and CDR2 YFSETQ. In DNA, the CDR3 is TGCGCCAGCAGCTTGACAGGGGTGGCAGGCTATACGCAGTATTTT. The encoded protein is CASSLTGVAGYTQYF.

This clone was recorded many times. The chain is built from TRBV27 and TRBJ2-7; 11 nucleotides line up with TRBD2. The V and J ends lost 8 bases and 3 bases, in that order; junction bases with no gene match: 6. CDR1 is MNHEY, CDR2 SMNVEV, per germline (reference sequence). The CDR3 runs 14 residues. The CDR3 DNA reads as TGTGCCAGCCGCACTAGCGGGGGACACTACGAGCAGTACTTC. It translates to CASRTSGGHYEQYF.

CDR3 DNA sequence: TGTGCCAGCAGTTACTCACAGGGCGGGAATCAGCCCCAGCATTTT. This encodes CASSYSQGGNQPQHF. The chain carries TRBV6-5 and TRBJ1-5; maybe TRBD1 (6 bases). V was cut by 0 bases and J by 4 bases, with 10 bases left in between. The length of the CDR3 is 15 residues. Germline CDR1 is MNHEY and CDR2 is SVGAGI.

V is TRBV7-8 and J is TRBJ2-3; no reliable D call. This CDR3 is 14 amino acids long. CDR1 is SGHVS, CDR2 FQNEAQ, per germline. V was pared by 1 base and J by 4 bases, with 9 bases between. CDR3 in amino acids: CASSLDAGPDTQYF. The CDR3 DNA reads TGTGCCAGCAGCTTAGACGCAGGCCCAGATACGCAGTATTTT.

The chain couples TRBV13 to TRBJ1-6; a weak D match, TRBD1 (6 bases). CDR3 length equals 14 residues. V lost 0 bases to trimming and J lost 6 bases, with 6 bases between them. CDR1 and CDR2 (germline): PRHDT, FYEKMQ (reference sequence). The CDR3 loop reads CASSLGDSNSPLHF. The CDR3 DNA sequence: TGTGCCAGCAGCTTAGGGGACAGTAATTCACCCCTCCACTTT.

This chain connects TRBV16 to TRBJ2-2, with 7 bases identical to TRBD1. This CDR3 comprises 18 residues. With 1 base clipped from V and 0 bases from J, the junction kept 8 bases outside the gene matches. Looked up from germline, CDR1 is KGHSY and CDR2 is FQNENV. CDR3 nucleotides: TGTGCCAGCAGCCAATACGACAGGGCCTTCGCGAACACCGGGGAGCTGTTTTTT. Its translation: CASSQYDRAFANTGELFF.

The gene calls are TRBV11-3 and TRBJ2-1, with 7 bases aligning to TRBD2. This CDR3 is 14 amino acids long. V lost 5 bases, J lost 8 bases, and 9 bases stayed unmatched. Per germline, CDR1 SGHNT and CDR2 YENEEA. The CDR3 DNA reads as TGTGCCAGCAGCATCCGACGGGGGGTCCATGAGCAGTTCTTC. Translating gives CASSIRRGVHEQFF.

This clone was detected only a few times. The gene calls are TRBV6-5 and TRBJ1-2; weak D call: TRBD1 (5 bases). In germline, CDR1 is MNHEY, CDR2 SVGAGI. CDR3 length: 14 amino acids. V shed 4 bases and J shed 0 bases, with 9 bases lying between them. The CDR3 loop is CASSFQGPNYGYTF. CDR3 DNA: TGTGCCAGCAGTTTCCAGGGCCCTAACTATGGCTACACCTTC.

For the CDR3, the DNA is TGCGCCAGCAGCCAAGAACGGACTAGCGGTGCCTTTGGCACCGGGGAGCTGTTTTTT. Translating it yields CASSQERTSGAFGTGELFF. This chain links TRBV4-3 with TRBJ2-2; 10 bases are shared with TRBD2. The CDR3 loop spans 19 amino acids. With 0 bases clipped from V and 4 bases from J, the junction kept 11 bases outside the gene matches. Germline V gene sequence: CDR1 LGHNA, CDR2 YSLEER.

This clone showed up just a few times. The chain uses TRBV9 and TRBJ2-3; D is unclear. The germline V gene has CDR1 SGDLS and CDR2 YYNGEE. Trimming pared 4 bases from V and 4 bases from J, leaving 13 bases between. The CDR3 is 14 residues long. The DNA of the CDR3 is TGTGCCAGCAGCCCTCCCCCTCTCTCAGATACGCAGTATTTT. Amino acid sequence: CASSPPPLSDTQYF.

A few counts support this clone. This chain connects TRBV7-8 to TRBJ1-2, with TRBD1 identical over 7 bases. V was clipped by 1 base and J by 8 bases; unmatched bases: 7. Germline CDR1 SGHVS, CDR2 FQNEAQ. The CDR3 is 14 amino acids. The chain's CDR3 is CASSLGGGLGGYTF. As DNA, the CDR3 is TGTGCCAGCAGCTTAGGAGGGGGCCTAGGAGGCTACACCTTC.

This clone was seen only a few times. The chain's CDR3 is CASRGTGIYTEAFF. In DNA, the CDR3 is TGTGCCAGCAGGGGGACAGGAATTTACACTGAAGCTTTCTTT. J is TRBJ1-1 and V is TRBV6-5; 8 nucleotides align to TRBD1. Germline CDR1 MNHEY, CDR2 SVGAGI. CDR3 length equals 14 residues. With V trimmed by 6 bases and J by 3 bases, 6 bases remained unmatched.

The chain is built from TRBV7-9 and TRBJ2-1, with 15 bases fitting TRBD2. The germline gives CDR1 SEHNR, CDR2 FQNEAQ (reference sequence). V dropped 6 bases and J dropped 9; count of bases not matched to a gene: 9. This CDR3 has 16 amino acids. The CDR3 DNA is TGTGCCAGCAGTCGCGGACTAGCGGGGGGGAGGGGTGAGCAGTTCTTC. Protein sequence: CASSRGLAGGRGEQFF.

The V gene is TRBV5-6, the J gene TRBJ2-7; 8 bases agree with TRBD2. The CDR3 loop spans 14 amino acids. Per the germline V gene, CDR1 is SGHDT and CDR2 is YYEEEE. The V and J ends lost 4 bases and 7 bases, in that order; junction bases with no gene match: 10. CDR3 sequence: CASSPAGGAGEQYF. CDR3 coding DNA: TGTGCCAGCAGCCCGGCCGGGGGGGCAGGTGAGCAGTACTTC.

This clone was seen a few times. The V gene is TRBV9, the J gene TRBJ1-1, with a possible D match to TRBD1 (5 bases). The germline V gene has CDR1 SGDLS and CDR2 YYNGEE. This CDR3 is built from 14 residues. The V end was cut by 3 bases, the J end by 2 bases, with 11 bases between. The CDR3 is CASSATGANTEAFF. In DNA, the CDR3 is TGTGCCAGCAGCGCTACAGGAGCCAACACTGAAGCTTTCTTT.

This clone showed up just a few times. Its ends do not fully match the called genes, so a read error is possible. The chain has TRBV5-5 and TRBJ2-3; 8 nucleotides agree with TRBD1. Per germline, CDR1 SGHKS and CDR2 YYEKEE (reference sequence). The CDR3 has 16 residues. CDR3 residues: CASSPTGQGSGYAVDF. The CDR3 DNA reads TGTGCCAGCAGCCCAACCGGACAGGGATCGGGGTACGCAGTGGATTTT.

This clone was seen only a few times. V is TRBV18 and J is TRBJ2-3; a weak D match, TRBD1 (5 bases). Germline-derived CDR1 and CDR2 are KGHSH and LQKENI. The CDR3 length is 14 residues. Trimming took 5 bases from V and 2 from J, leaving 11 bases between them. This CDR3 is CASSARQTTDTQYF. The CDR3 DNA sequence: TGTGCCAGCTCAGCTCGACAGACCACAGATACGCAGTATTTT.